This T cell receptor beta chain was identified in a study of STAT3 mutations in large granular lymphocyte leukemia. Overall study: Canonical activating STAT3 mutations were detected in roughly half of the longitudinally sequenced T-LGLL patients.

Findings of the study overall: In T-cell large granular lymphocyte leukemia, about half of patients showed multiple immunodominant subclonotypes. Variable sampling intervals and differing treatment regimens complicated linking therapy response to TCR clonal burden changes. In several patients, dominant TCR clone burden exceeded STAT3 mutant burden, suggesting STAT3 mutation arose secondarily.

This clone was counted a single time. Its specificity is not known. Method: immunoSEQ multiplex PCR; TCRdb's copy keeps in-frame clones and lacks some. The table records around 2,500 clones, approximately 55% of them present only once. This clonotype originated in a man aged 60 to 69 with T-cell large granular lymphocyte leukemia. Some clones in this sample may be carry-over from other donors' samples. Sequenced input: peripheral blood mononuclear cells.

The chain's CDR3 is CASTPQLAGGPYNEQFF. The CDR3 region has the DNA TGTGCCAGCACCCCTCAACTAGCGGGAGGGCCCTACAATGAGCAGTTCTTC. The chain has TRBV27 and TRBJ2-1; 13 positions agree with TRBD2. Germline loops: CDR1 MNHEY, CDR2 SMNVEV (reference sequence). Unmatched junction bases numbered 8, after V lost 7 bases and J lost 2 bases. This CDR3 is built from 17 residues.